One and the same sample provided the 28 T cell receptor beta chains below, sequenced in a study of blood T cell repertoires in COVID-19. Sequenced by immunoSEQ multiplex PCR; TCRdb stores in-frame clones only, minus some. This sample has 300,000 to 450,000 clones, with around nine tenths found just once. The sample taken for sequencing was peripheral blood. Every receptor here comes from a human donor in a cohort sampled during active COVID-19.

The CDR3 region is CASIGLGGNEQFF. The CDR3 region has the DNA TGTGCCAGCATCGGGCTGGGAGGCAATGAGCAGTTCTTC. The chain carries TRBV28 and TRBJ2-1; tentative D call: TRBD2 (6 bases). Trimming took 7 bases from V and 6 from J, leaving 13 bases between them. The germline V gene encodes CDR1 MDHEN and CDR2 SYDVKM. The CDR3 sequence is 13 residues long. Full variable domain (missing parts from reference TRBV28 and TRBJ2-1): DVKVTQSSRYLVKRTGEKVFLECVQDMDHENMFWYRQDPGLGLRLIYFSYDVKMKEKGDIPEGYSVSREKKERFSLILESASTNQTSMYLCASIGLGGNEQFFGPGTRLTVL.

This clone has only one observation. The J gene is TRBJ2-3, the V gene TRBV5-1; 7 bases map to TRBD2. This CDR3 comprises 15 residues. The V gene's germline CDR1 is SGHRS and CDR2 YFSETQ. The trim removed 4 bases at V and 5 bases at J, leaving 10 bases unmatched. CDR3 sequence: CASSTEAGSVDTQYF. In DNA, the CDR3 is TGCGCCAGCAGCACCGAAGCGGGATCCGTAGATACGCAGTATTTT. The complete variable domain, with remaining parts taken from reference TRBV5-1 and TRBJ2-3, reads KAGVTQTPRYLIKTRGQQVTLSCSPISGHRSVSWYQQTPGQGLQFLFEYFSETQRNKGNFPGRFSGRQFSNSRSEMNVSTLELGDSALYLCASSTEAGSVDTQYFGPGTRLTVL.

The rearrangement links TRBV5-5 to TRBJ1-5; TRBD1 might be the D (5 bases). Trimming took 0 bases from V and 7 from J, leaving 11 bases between them. CDR1 SGHKS and CDR2 YYEKEE come from the germline V gene (reference sequence). The CDR3 length is 14 residues. Here the CDR3 reads CASSLEGESQPQHF. In DNA form, the CDR3 reads TGTGCCAGCAGCTTGGAAGGGGAATCACAGCCCCAGCATTTT.

This clone was recorded a few times. The same CDR3 arises from other DNA sequences in this sample as well. The chain has TRBV6-4 and TRBJ2-1; the match to TRBD2 covers 9 bases. J gave up 1 base and V 4 bases, and 2 bases lay outside the gene matches. From germline, CDR1 is MRHNA and CDR2 SNTAGT. CDR3 length: 15 residues. The CDR3 protein is CASSAAGGSYNEQFF. The CDR3 DNA reads as TGTGCCAGCAGTGCCGCGGGGGGGTCCTACAATGAGCAGTTCTTC.

The chain couples TRBV6-5 to TRBJ2-7; possibly TRBD2 for D (5 bases). From germline, CDR1 is MNHEY and CDR2 SVGAGI. V shed 0 bases and J shed 3 bases, with 12 bases lying between them. This CDR3 comprises 15 residues. The CDR3 is CASSYSSRTYYEQYF. The DNA of the CDR3 is TGTGCCAGCAGTTACTCGTCTAGGACTTACTACGAGCAGTACTTC.

The chain carries TRBV4-2 and TRBJ2-3, with 10 positions matching TRBD2. The trim removed 3 bases at V and 4 bases at J, leaving 10 bases unmatched. The CDR3 runs to 17 residues. Germline V gives CDR1 LGHNA, CDR2 YNFKEQ. CDR3 loop: CASSQDLAGGGADTQYF. CDR3 nucleotides: TGTGCCAGCAGCCAGGACTTAGCGGGGGGCGGGGCAGATACGCAGTATTTT.

The chain uses TRBV19 and TRBJ2-1; D unclear. Germline-derived CDR1 and CDR2 are LNHDA and SQIVND (reference sequence). V was cut by 2 bases and J by 0 bases, with 14 bases left in between. The CDR3 runs to 17 residues. The CDR3 spells CASSIKARVSSYNEQFF. DNA for the CDR3: TGTGCCAGTAGTATAAAAGCGCGCGTTAGCTCCTACAATGAGCAGTTCTTC.

This clone was picked up a small number of times. Here the CDR3 DNA reads TGTGCCAGCAGCTTCGACAGGGGAGAAGGAAACACCATATATTTT. It is translated as CASSFDRGEGNTIYF. The V gene is TRBV7-2, the J gene TRBJ1-3; 8 bases are shared with TRBD1. The CDR3 runs 15 residues. J was trimmed by 4 bases and V by 3 bases; bases with no gene match: 5. From germline, CDR1 is SGHTA and CDR2 FQGNSA.

The chain uses TRBV12-3 or TRBV12-4 and TRBJ2-1; D gene unclear. The CDR3 is made up of 13 amino acids. V gave up 4 bases and J gave up 7 bases, with 11 bases separating them. The CDR3, as DNA: TGTGCCAGCAGTTACCCGACTGGAAATGAGCAGTTCTTC. It encodes CASSYPTGNEQFF.

This clone has a handful of counts. The V and J genes are TRBV19 and TRBJ2-7, with D maybe TRBD2 (6 bases). Trimming pared 6 bases from V and 7 bases from J, leaving 16 bases between. CDR3 length: 13 residues. Germline V gene sequence: CDR1 LNHDA, CDR2 SQIVND (reference sequence). The CDR3 DNA follows: TGTGCCAGTAGCGGGAGCCTTCCTTGGGAGCAGTACTTC. Translating it yields CASSGSLPWEQYF.

CDR3 sequence: CASSYGGRTGLTSYNEQFF. The CDR3 DNA reads as TGTGCCAGCAGTTACGGAGGGAGGACAGGGTTGACCTCCTACAATGAGCAGTTCTTC. The V call is TRBV6-2 or TRBV6-3, the J call TRBJ2-1, with TRBD1 matching 8 bases. The CDR3 length is 19 residues. V lost 2 bases and J lost 0; bases outside the gene matches: 12. Germline V gene lookup returns CDR1 MNHEY and CDR2 SVGEGT.

The chain recombines TRBV6-1 with TRBJ1-2; the D is unclear. There are 15 residues in the CDR3. Trimming removed 2 bases at V and 2 bases at J, with 12 bases between. Germline CDR1 reads MNHNS; CDR2 reads SASEGT. CDR3 nucleotides: TGTGCCAGCAGTGAACAGCCGGGAGCAAACTATGGCTACACCTTC. Its translation is CASSEQPGANYGYTF.

This chain uses TRBV7-9 with TRBJ2-1; no reliable D call. This CDR3 has 16 residues. V was cut by 5 bases and J by 0 bases, with 14 bases left in between. The germline V gene has CDR1 SEHNR and CDR2 FQNEAQ (reference sequence). The CDR3 spells CASSPGTRSSYNEQFF. The CDR3 nucleotides are TGTGCCAGCAGCCCCGGAACACGGAGCTCCTACAATGAGCAGTTCTTC.

This chain connects TRBV7-9 to TRBJ2-3; 11 nucleotides match TRBD2. This CDR3 has 17 amino acids. V was pared by 1 base and J by 4 bases, with 7 bases of the junction left unmatched. The germline CDR1 and CDR2 sequences are SEHNR and FQNEAQ (reference sequence). DNA of the CDR3: TGTGCCAGCAGCTTAGACGTACTAGCGGGGGTCCCAGATACGCAGTATTTT. This codes for CASSLDVLAGVPDTQYF. Full variable domain (outside the CDR3, taken from reference TRBV7-9 and TRBJ2-3): DTGVSQNPRHKITKRGQNVTFRCDPISEHNRLYWYRQTLGQGPEFLTYFQNEAQLEKSRLLSDRFSAERPKGSFSTLEIQRTEQGDSAMYLCASSLDVLAGVPDTQYFGPGTRLTVL.

V usage is TRBV5-1 and J usage is TRBJ1-6, with TRBD1 matching 8 bases. Trimming at V came to 0 bases and at J to 10 bases, leaving 3 bases not matched to a gene. CDR1 is SGHRS and CDR2 is YFSETQ in the germline V gene. The CDR3 consists of 14 residues. Here the CDR3 reads CASSLGQGRSPLHF. CDR3 bases: TGCGCCAGCAGCTTGGGACAGGGGCGGTCACCCCTCCACTTT.

The V call is TRBV9, the J call TRBJ1-3; D unresolved. Trimming pared 4 bases from V and 9 bases from J, leaving 11 bases between. Looked up from germline, CDR1 is SGDLS and CDR2 is YYNGEE. There are 12 residues in the CDR3. The CDR3 sequence: CASSLPAGTIYF. The CDR3 coding sequence is TGTGCCAGCAGCTTACCGGCAGGCACCATATATTTT.

V is TRBV18 and J is TRBJ1-1; TRBD1 might be the D (6 bases). Germline-derived CDR1 and CDR2 are KGHSH and LQKENI. With 0 bases removed from V and 0 bases from J, the gap between germline ends came to 26 bases. This CDR3 has 21 residues. In DNA form, the CDR3 reads TGTGCCAGCTCACCACCGCGGCTCGGGGGGCAGACTGGTTACATGAACACTGAAGCTTTCTTT. As protein: CASSPPRLGGQTGYMNTEAFF. Full variable domain (outside the CDR3, taken from reference TRBV18 and TRBJ1-1): NAGVMQNPRHLVRRRGQEARLRCSPMKGHSHVYWYRQLPEEGLKFMVYLQKENIIDESGMPKERFSAEFPKEGPSILRIQQVVRGDSAAYFCASSPPRLGGQTGYMNTEAFFGQGTRLTVV.

CDR3 protein: CASSFQGLAGLTYEQYF. The CDR3 DNA follows: TGTGCCAGCAGTTTCCAAGGACTAGCGGGACTCACCTACGAGCAGTACTTC. The chain couples TRBV27 to TRBJ2-7; TRBD2 aligns across 12 bases. The CDR3 loop spans 17 amino acids. In germline, CDR1 is MNHEY, CDR2 SMNVEV (reference sequence). V dropped 3 bases and J dropped 2; count of bases not matched to a gene: 8.

The chain has TRBV7-9 and TRBJ2-5; TRBD2 aligns across 8 bases. V lost 0 bases and J lost 1; bases outside the gene matches: 4. This CDR3 contains 16 residues. The germline gives CDR1 SEHNR, CDR2 FQNEAQ (reference sequence). Here the CDR3 DNA reads TGTGCCAGCAGCTTAGCGTCTAGCGGGTTCCAAGAGACCCAGTACTTC. Its protein is CASSLASSGFQETQYF. The full variable domain, completed using reference TRBV7-9 and TRBJ2-5, is DTGVSQNPRHKITKRGQNVTFRCDPISEHNRLYWYRQTLGQGPEFLTYFQNEAQLEKSRLLSDRFSAERPKGSFSTLEIQRTEQGDSAMYLCASSLASSGFQETQYFGPGTRLLVL.

V is TRBV19 and J is TRBJ2-1; 9 bases are a match to TRBD2. The CDR3 has 15 amino acids. J was trimmed by 5 bases and V by 2 bases; bases with no gene match: 4. CDR1 LNHDA and CDR2 SQIVND come from the germline V gene (reference sequence). The CDR3 protein is CASSISSGRHNEQFF. The CDR3 DNA is TGTGCCAGTAGTATAAGTAGCGGGAGACACAATGAGCAGTTCTTC. The entire variable domain, with the rest obtained from reference TRBV19 and TRBJ2-1, is as follows: DGGITQSPKYLFRKEGQNVTLSCEQNLNHDAMYWYRQDPGQGLRLIYYSQIVNDFQKGDIAEGYSVSREKKESFPLTVTSAQKNPTAFYLCASSISSGRHNEQFFGPGTRLTVL.

This chain connects TRBV27 to TRBJ2-1; possibly TRBD1 for D (6 bases). From germline, CDR1 is MNHEY and CDR2 SMNVEV (reference sequence). The length of the CDR3 is 16 residues. V gave up 6 bases and J gave up 9 bases, with 24 bases separating them. The chain's CDR3 is CASRSREQGMIGEQFF. DNA of the CDR3: TGTGCCAGCAGATCCCGGGAACAGGGTATGATCGGTGAGCAGTTCTTC.

This clone appeared a single time. The chain links TRBV25-1 to TRBJ2-5, with 10 bases identical to TRBD1. Germline loops: CDR1 MGHDK, CDR2 SYGVNS. The ends lost 1 base at V and 4 bases at J; junction bases unmatched: 9. This CDR3 has 17 residues. The CDR3 DNA sequence: TGTGCCAGCAGTGAATTTAGCGCGGGACAGGGGATAGAGACCCAGTACTTC. Translated, it gives CASSEFSAGQGIETQYF.

The V call is TRBV3-1 (or the pseudogene TRBV3-2), the J call TRBJ1-2; TRBD1 aligns across 11 bases. This CDR3 is built from 14 residues. Per germline, CDR1 LGHDT and CDR2 YNNKEL (reference sequence). J lost 7 bases, V lost 4 bases, and 5 bases had no gene match. Here the CDR3 reads CASSLGTGGGGYTF. CDR3 in DNA: TGTGCCAGCAGCCTCGGGACAGGGGGGGGTGGCTACACCTTC.

This clone came up once. This rearrangement joins TRBV9 to TRBJ2-1; 9 bases fit TRBD1. CDR3 length: 14 residues. Germline V CDR1 and CDR2: SGDLS, YYNGEE. V was clipped by 1 base and J by 6 bases; unmatched bases: 2. This chain's CDR3 is CASSVLGQGNEQFF. The CDR3 DNA sequence: TGTGCCAGCAGCGTATTGGGACAGGGCAATGAGCAGTTCTTC.

The rearrangement links TRBV6-5 to TRBJ2-1; 8 positions agree with TRBD2. Germline V gene lookup returns CDR1 MNHEY and CDR2 SVGAGI. The ends lost 7 bases at V and 8 bases at J; junction bases unmatched: 13. The CDR3 is 15 residues long. The CDR3 reads CASTQTSEGGHEQFF. CDR3 nucleotides: TGTGCCAGCACCCAGACTAGCGAGGGAGGTCATGAGCAGTTCTTC.

Here the CDR3 DNA reads TGTGCCAGCTCACCATTTTCTCGGGGGACTGGAGAGACCCAGTACTTC. Protein product: CASSPFSRGTGETQYF. The rearrangement links TRBV18 to TRBJ2-5; D might be TRBD2 (6 bases). There are 16 residues in the CDR3. Germline CDR1 reads KGHSH; CDR2 reads LQKENI. V lost 2 bases, J lost 4 bases, and 17 bases lay in between. Full variable domain (rest looked up from reference TRBV18 and TRBJ2-5): NAGVMQNPRHLVRRRGQEARLRCSPMKGHSHVYWYRQLPEEGLKFMVYLQKENIIDESGMPKERFSAEFPKEGPSILRIQQVVRGDSAAYFCASSPFSRGTGETQYFGPGTRLLVL.

The chain combines TRBV6-5 with TRBJ1-1; D call uncertain. CDR3 size: 14 residues. Germline lookup yields CDR1 MNHEY and CDR2 SVGAGI. With 2 bases removed from V and 7 bases from J, the gap between germline ends came to 14 bases. The CDR3 protein is CASSYVSGRDEAFF. In DNA, the CDR3 is TGTGCCAGCAGTTACGTCTCCGGGAGGGATGAAGCTTTCTTT.

The gene calls are TRBV4-1 and TRBJ2-3; 7 bases line up with TRBD2. The CDR3 contains 16 residues. Germline trimming cut 3 bases from V and 0 bases from J; bases unmatched to any gene: 6. Germline assignment: CDR1 MGHRA and CDR2 YSYEKL. CDR3: CASSHPREGSTDTQYF. In nucleotides, the CDR3 is TGCGCCAGCAGCCACCCCAGGGAGGGTAGCACAGATACGCAGTATTTT.